Described below is a single T cell receptor (beta chain) sequence and its context. Assay used: immunoSEQ multiplex PCR; TCRdb lists only in-frame clones, some missing. Here the sample spans some 190,000 clones, 88% being singletons. The CDR3 consists of 14 residues. From germline, CDR1 is SGDLS and CDR2 YYNGEE. Between the trimmed V and J ends, which lost 2 bases and 7 bases, there was a span of 12 bases. This record comes from a study of blood T cell repertoires in COVID-19. Study at large: Samples taken during acute and convalescent COVID-19 were collected in the United States, Italy and Spain. From T cells, B-cell-depleted T cells, or PBMCs came the material, which was cDNA or gDNA.

The sequenced sample consisted of peripheral blood. The receptor was isolated from a man younger than 35 with active or convalescent COVID-19. The chain joins TRBV9 to TRBJ1-4; D is unresolved. Written as DNA, the CDR3 is TGTGCCAGCAGCGTTAGGCGGATGGCTGAAAAACTGTTTTTT. It is translated as CASSVRRMAEKLFF. Filled out from reference TRBV9 and TRBJ1-4, the complete variable domain reads DSGVTQTPKHLITATGQRVTLRCSPRSGDLSVYWYQQSLDQGLQFLIQYYNGEERAKGNILERFSAQQFPDLHSELNLSSLELGDSALYFCASSVRRMAEKLFFGSGTQLSVL.